The entry that follows covers one TCR beta chain sequence. The data were taken from a study of blood T cells in healthy people across ages. The CDR3 totals 15 residues. Germline CDR1 is SQVTM and CDR2 is ANQGSEA. With 8 bases removed from V and 2 bases from J, the gap between germline ends came to 18 bases. Together with a sample-barcoded 5' primer, a J-beta primer mix was included in a second PCR lasting about 7 to 11 cycles. TCRdb itself ran the 5' RACE reads through MiXCR, one entry per CDR3 protein. The sample consists of approximately 1.5 million distinct CDR3 sequences, 34% of them appearing once.

The specimen sequenced was blood. The chain links TRBV29-1 to TRBJ1-4, with D uncertain. The receptor's source is a woman in her twenties or thirties in good health. The CDR3 nucleotides are TGCAGCTCAGGTGGAGTGGGAATCACTAATGAAAAACTGTTTTTT. Translation gives CSSGGVGITNEKLFF.